This TCR beta chain was sequenced during a study of blood T cells in healthy people across ages. General observations from the study: PBMCs were not sorted, which prevented a conclusive comparison of naive versus antigen-experienced cells.

Primed by a sample-barcoded 5' primer and a J-beta primer mix, a second PCR proceeded for 7 to 11 cycles. MiXCR was run by TCRdb on the 5' RACE reads, yielding one entry per CDR3 protein. Of 1 million to 1.2 million distinct CDR3 sequences listed, around two fifths are singletons. The V end lost 6 bases, the J end lost 1 base, and 12 bases lay between the germline ends. There are 14 residues in the CDR3. Germline CDR1 and CDR2: SEHNR and FQNEAQ (reference sequence). In regard to this clonotype: The antigen remains unidentified.

This receptor was obtained from a man younger than 35 in good health. The material sequenced was blood. The chain employs TRBV7-9 and TRBJ1-1; no clear D gene. The CDR3 loop is CASRLGSTNTEAFF. For the CDR3, the DNA is TGTGCCAGCAGACTGGGGTCAACGAACACTGAAGCTTTCTTT.